A single sample gave rise to the 9 T cell receptor beta chains below, sequenced in a study of cytomegalovirus exposure and HLA in healthy donors. PCR primers comprised 60 Vbeta and 13 Jbeta primers. Some clones are missing from TCRdb's copy, which holds only in-frame ones; the method was immunoSEQ multiplex PCR. The sample yields some 200,000 clones, 75% to 90% seen once. The sample was PBMCs. The origin of the receptors is a woman aged 18 to 35 in good health and CMV-seronegative.

The chain employs TRBV15 and TRBJ2-4; 8 nucleotides match TRBD2. CDR3 length: 20 amino acids. V lost 0 bases and J lost 1; bases outside the gene matches: 14. Germline V gene lookup returns CDR1 LNHNV and CDR2 YYDKDF (reference sequence). CDR3 DNA sequence: TGTGCCACCAGCAGAGATTCCATAGCGGGGCTCTTGGGGGCCAAAAACATTCAGTACTTC. Translation gives CATSRDSIAGLLGAKNIQYF.

The rearrangement links TRBV4-1 to TRBJ1-6, with TRBD1 as a possible D gene (6 bases). Germline-derived CDR1 and CDR2 are MGHRA and YSYEKL. V lost 1 base, J lost 8 bases, and 6 bases lay in between. The CDR3 has 13 residues. CDR3 residues: CASSQAGDSPLHF. CDR3 nucleotides: TGCGCCAGCAGCCAAGCAGGGGATTCACCCCTCCACTTT.

This clone appeared a single time. This sequence joins TRBV18 and TRBJ2-7, with D possibly matching TRBD1 (6 bases). The CDR3 has 15 residues. Germline V gene data show CDR1 as KGHSH and CDR2 as LQKENI. Between the trimmed V and J ends, which lost 0 bases and 7 bases, there was a span of 16 bases. CDR3 coding DNA: TGTGCCAGCTCACCACCGGGGGCAGGACCCTGGGAGCAGTACTTC. Translated: CASSPPGAGPWEQYF. The variable domain in full, with the rest retrieved from reference TRBV18 and TRBJ2-7, is NAGVMQNPRHLVRRRGQEARLRCSPMKGHSHVYWYRQLPEEGLKFMVYLQKENIIDESGMPKERFSAEFPKEGPSILRIQQVVRGDSAAYFCASSPPGAGPWEQYFGPGTRLTVT.

V and J are TRBV6-1 and TRBJ1-2; no reliable D call. The CDR3 has 15 residues. Germline V gene lookup returns CDR1 MNHNS and CDR2 SASEGT. V lost 7 bases, J lost 8 bases, and 23 bases lay in between. CDR3: CASTDMWGGSTGYTF. The CDR3 coding sequence is TGTGCCAGCACTGATATGTGGGGAGGGAGTACGGGCTACACCTTC.

V and J are TRBV7-7 and TRBJ2-5, with TRBD2 matching 11 bases. Germline V gene lookup returns CDR1 SSHAT and CDR2 FNYEAQ (reference sequence). The CDR3 has 15 residues. Trimming cost V 4 bases and J 0 bases; bases outside gene matches: 1. The CDR3 DNA reads TGTGCCAGCAGCTCTAGCGGGGGGTACCAAGAGACCCAGTACTTC. This translates into CASSSSGGYQETQYF.

This clone was counted once. The chain links TRBV7-8 to TRBJ2-7; D possibly corresponds to TRBD1 (5 bases). Germline V CDR1 and CDR2: SGHVS, FQNEAQ. The germline V and J ends were trimmed by 5 bases and 2 bases, with 10 bases remaining between them. The CDR3 has 13 amino acids. The CDR3, as DNA: TGTGCCAGCAGCCCCGGACACACCTACGAGCAGTACTTC. Protein: CASSPGHTYEQYF.

The chain employs TRBV9 and TRBJ2-2; 12 bases map to TRBD2. The CDR3 spans 17 residues. Germline assignment: CDR1 SGDLS and CDR2 YYNGEE. Trimming took 4 bases from V and 1 from J; bases not matched to a gene: 5. The CDR3 loop reads CASSRPGLAGNTGELFF. The CDR3 DNA sequence: TGTGCCAGCAGCAGACCGGGACTAGCGGGGAACACCGGGGAGCTGTTTTTT.

V is TRBV7-2 and J is TRBJ2-2; the match to TRBD2 covers 7 bases. CDR3 length: 16 residues. V shed 1 base and J 5 bases; nucleotides not matched to a gene: 7. CDR1 and CDR2 (germline): SGHTA, FQGNSA. DNA of the CDR3: TGTGCCAGCAGCTTAGGAGGGCGGGGGAGTACCGGGGAGCTGTTTTTT. This gives the protein CASSLGGRGSTGELFF.

The chain carries TRBV19 and TRBJ2-1; no clear D gene. The V end was cut by 1 base, the J end by 9 bases, with 16 bases between. CDR1 is LNHDA, CDR2 SQIVND, per germline (reference sequence). The CDR3 sequence is 15 residues long. CDR3 loop: CASSIVGSLDGEQFF. The CDR3 DNA is TGTGCCAGTAGTATAGTTGGTAGCTTGGATGGTGAGCAGTTCTTC.